This T cell receptor beta chain comes out of a study of cytomegalovirus exposure and HLA in healthy donors. Donors came from a validation cohort of 90 to 150 subjects, distinct from the first 666-subject cohort. Sequencing used immunoSEQ multiplex PCR; TCRdb keeps in-frame clones, though not all of them. The sample lists roughly 130,000 clones, roughly 86% seen once, with approximately 3.5% in the top ten. This CDR3 has 14 residues. Germline values: CDR1 MNHEY, CDR2 SMNVEV (reference sequence). J lost 7 bases, V lost 6 bases, and 7 bases had no gene match. Source material: PBMCs. This chain joins TRBV27 and TRBJ1-4; TRBD1 matches at 8 bases. This sequence was found in a man in his thirties or forties in good health and CMV-seronegative. The CDR3 bases are TGTGCCAGCAGCACCAGGGGGCTCGTTGAAAAACTGTTTTTT. Residues: CASSTRGLVEKLFF. Using reference TRBV27 and TRBJ1-4 for the parts outside the CDR3, the full variable domain is EAQVTQNPRYLITVTGKKLTVTCSQNMNHEYMSWYRQDPGLGLRQIYYSMNVEVTDKGDVPEGYKVSRKEKRNFPLILESPSPNQTSLYFCASSTRGLVEKLFFGSGTQLSVL.